These 26 T cell receptor beta chains were sequenced from one sample in a study of Ad26.COV2.S vaccination and SARS-CoV-2 variants. Profiled with immunoSEQ multiplex PCR; TCRdb holds only in-frame clones, not every one. Of about 350,000 clones in the sample, about 91% were seen once. The sequencing used peripheral blood, collected after recovery from COVID-19. These receptors were collected from a human donor who had recovered from COVID-19.

The chain links TRBV7-2 to TRBJ1-2; weak D call: TRBD1 (5 bases). V lost 4 bases and J lost 8, with 14 bases in between. This CDR3 region has 13 residues. CDR1 and CDR2 from the germline V gene are SGHTA and FQGNSA. The CDR3 loop is CASSSQGSGGYTF. As DNA, the CDR3 is TGTGCCAGCAGCTCTCAGGGATCAGGAGGCTACACCTTC.

This chain joins TRBV12-3 or TRBV12-4 and TRBJ2-3; D call uncertain. Trimming cost V 5 bases and J 6 bases, with 12 bases left between them. The CDR3 extends over 13 amino acids. CDR3 DNA: TGTGCCAGCAGTCCGTCCGCAAGGGATACGCAGTATTTT. Encoded protein: CASSPSARDTQYF.

This clone was counted only a few times. V and J are TRBV2 and TRBJ1-2; TRBD1 matches at 8 bases. V trimming: 4 bases; J trimming: 7 bases; junction bases outside the gene matches: 5. The CDR3 is 13 residues long. Germline V gene sequence: CDR1 SNHLY, CDR2 FYNNEI. For the CDR3, the DNA is TGTGCCAGCAGTGTGGACAGGGTGACTGGCTACACCTTC. Encoded protein: CASSVDRVTGYTF.

V and J are TRBV5-5 and TRBJ2-5; possible D gene TRBD1, 5 bases. Trimming stripped 1 base from V and 2 bases from J, with 9 bases between. Per germline, CDR1 SGHKS and CDR2 YYEKEE (reference sequence). The CDR3 runs to 14 residues. This chain's CDR3 is CASSLYRIQETQYF. CDR3 nucleotides: TGTGCCAGCAGCTTGTACAGGATACAAGAGACCCAGTACTTC.

The V gene is TRBV5-4, the J gene TRBJ2-7; 12 bases agree with TRBD1. The CDR3 extends over 14 amino acids. Germline assignment: CDR1 SGHNT and CDR2 YYREEE (reference sequence). V lost 4 bases to trimming and J lost 4 bases; unmatched junction nucleotides: 3. CDR3 nucleotide sequence: TGTGCCAGCAGCGCGGGACAGGGGGCTTACGAGCAGTACTTC. Translated, it gives CASSAGQGAYEQYF.

This clone was observed once. The DNA of the CDR3 is TGTGCCAGCAGTTTATCGAGGACAGGGAATAATTCACCCCTCCACTTT. Translation gives CASSLSRTGNNSPLHF. The chain has TRBV27 and TRBJ1-6; 8 nucleotides agree with TRBD1. Germline CDR1 and CDR2: MNHEY and SMNVEV (reference sequence). The CDR3 is made up of 16 amino acids. J was trimmed by 5 bases and V by 0 bases; bases with no gene match: 3.

The V gene is TRBV5-6, the J gene TRBJ2-7, with D perhaps TRBD1 or TRBD2 (5 bases each). V lost 0 bases and J lost 0, with 10 bases in between. Per the germline V gene, CDR1 is SGHDT and CDR2 is YYEEEE. The CDR3 contains 15 residues. The CDR3 nucleotides are TGTGCCAGCAGCTTGGTCTTTGGGGGCTCCTACGAGCAGTACTTC. Residues: CASSLVFGGSYEQYF.

The V and J genes are TRBV5-1 and TRBJ2-7; 7 nucleotides line up with TRBD1. CDR3 length equals 16 residues. V lost 4 bases and J lost 4; bases outside the gene matches: 14. The V gene's germline CDR1 is SGHRS and CDR2 YFSETQ. The CDR3 region has the DNA TGCGCCAGCAGCCCCCGCCAGGGACAGCATTATTACGAGCAGTACTTC. It yields the protein CASSPRQGQHYYEQYF.

The V call is TRBV5-1, the J call TRBJ2-7; the match to TRBD2 covers 9 bases. V shed 4 bases and J 0 bases; nucleotides not matched to a gene: 5. This CDR3 region has 15 residues. The germline gives CDR1 SGHRS, CDR2 YFSETQ. CDR3 sequence reads: CASSPGRGGSYEQYF. The CDR3 DNA sequence: TGCGCCAGCAGCCCTGGGCGGGGGGGCTCCTACGAGCAGTACTTC.

The chain links TRBV5-6 to TRBJ1-1; D uncertain. CDR3 length equals 14 residues. The V end lost 7 bases, the J end lost 4 bases, and 17 bases lay between the germline ends. Germline loops: CDR1 SGHDT, CDR2 YYEEEE. CDR3 in DNA: TGTGCCAGCCCCAAACAGAATGTCGGCACTGAAGCTTTCTTT. Protein sequence: CASPKQNVGTEAFF.

This sequence joins TRBV5-6 and TRBJ2-1; D is unclear. Trimming removed 0 bases from V and 8 bases from J, with 3 bases in between. The germline V gene encodes CDR1 SGHDT and CDR2 YYEEEE. The length of the CDR3 is 11 residues. Here the CDR3 reads CASSLADEQFF. The CDR3 bases are TGTGCCAGCAGCTTGGCAGATGAGCAGTTCTTC.

The V and J genes are TRBV12-3 or TRBV12-4 and TRBJ2-2; a possible D gene is TRBD1 (6 bases). Trimming cost V 7 bases and J 6 bases, with 12 bases left between them. CDR3 length equals 13 residues. CDR3 DNA: TGTGCCAGCACCCTGGGGGCGGCCGGGGAGCTGTTTTTT. Translation: CASTLGAAGELFF.

This chain uses TRBV4-1 with TRBJ1-2; TRBD1 matches 8 bases. The germline CDR1 and CDR2 sequences are MGHRA and YSYEKL. The CDR3 covers 18 residues. The junction had 15 bases not matched to a gene; V was cut back by 3 bases and J by 3 bases. CDR3 sequence: CASSHLIDRDRKDYGYTF. Written as DNA, the CDR3 is TGCGCCAGCAGCCACCTCATTGACCGGGACAGGAAGGACTATGGCTACACCTTC.

The chain uses TRBV18 and TRBJ1-2; 9 nucleotides line up with TRBD1. The J segment lost 4 bases and the V segment lost 3 bases, leaving 6 bases of the junction unmatched. CDR3 length: 15 residues. In germline, CDR1 is KGHSH, CDR2 LQKENI. CDR3: CASSPEQGAGYGYTF. CDR3 DNA: TGTGCCAGCTCACCGGAACAGGGGGCCGGCTATGGCTACACCTTC.

The chain is built from TRBV19 and TRBJ1-2, with D maybe TRBD1 (5 bases). The germline gives CDR1 LNHDA, CDR2 SQIVND (reference sequence). The CDR3 sequence is 14 residues long. The V gene lost 6 bases and the J gene lost 2 bases, with 13 bases spanning the gap. The CDR3 DNA reads as TGTGCCAGTAGGTTTCGGGGGACGAACTATGGCTACACCTTC. Protein sequence: CASRFRGTNYGYTF.

V gene TRBV5-6 combines with J gene TRBJ1-1; no firm D call. Germline CDR1 reads SGHDT; CDR2 reads YYEEEE. This CDR3 region has 14 residues. V lost 0 bases and J 1 base, leaving 7 bases between the germline ends. CDR3 loop: CASSLENGNTEAFF. The CDR3 DNA is TGTGCCAGCAGCTTGGAGAACGGGAACACTGAAGCTTTCTTT.

The rearrangement uses TRBV11-2 and TRBJ2-7; TRBD1 is a possible D gene (6 bases). The CDR3 consists of 15 residues. V dropped 5 bases and J dropped 2 bases, with 16 bases sitting between them. The germline V gene encodes CDR1 SGHAT and CDR2 FQNNGV. CDR3 sequence (DNA): TGTGCCAGCAGCCGAGGACAGCAAGTCCCCTACGAGCAGTACTTC. This codes for CASSRGQQVPYEQYF.

The chain carries TRBV7-2 and TRBJ2-7, with D perhaps matching TRBD1 (6 bases). This CDR3 has 14 amino acids. Trimming pared 4 bases from V and 3 bases from J, leaving 13 bases between. Germline CDR1 SGHTA, CDR2 FQGNSA. The CDR3 DNA reads as TGTGCCAGCAGCTGGACAGACGATAACTACGAGCAGTACTTC. This codes for CASSWTDDNYEQYF.

This clone appeared a few times. The chain employs TRBV6-5 and TRBJ1-2, with a tentative D call TRBD1 (5 bases). Looked up from germline, CDR1 is MNHEY and CDR2 is SVGAGI. The CDR3 spans 13 residues. V was cut by 8 bases and J by 6 bases, with 16 bases left in between. This CDR3 is CASALWGEDGYTF. The CDR3 bases are TGTGCCAGCGCTCTTTGGGGGGAGGATGGCTACACCTTC.

The rearrangement uses TRBV12-5 and TRBJ2-2; D remains unclear. Germline values: CDR1 LGHNT, CDR2 FRNRAP. This CDR3 contains 12 residues. With 6 bases removed from V and 3 bases from J, the gap between germline ends came to 5 bases. The CDR3 nucleotides read TGTGCTAGTGGGGTACACACCGGGGAGCTGTTTTTT. Its translation: CASGVHTGELFF.

The gene calls are TRBV12-3 or TRBV12-4 and TRBJ2-7, with D hard to call. Trimming removed 0 bases from V and 1 base from J, with 4 bases in between. This CDR3 has 13 amino acids. The CDR3 sequence: CASSLAGSYEQYF. CDR3 in DNA: TGTGCCAGCAGTTTAGCAGGATCCTACGAGCAGTACTTC.

The table lists this clone with a count of one. The rearrangement joins TRBV1 to TRBJ1-2. TRBV1 is a pseudogene. The CDR3 spans 13 residues. The CDR3 protein is CTSSLLHCYGYTF. CDR3 nucleotides: TGCACCAGCAGCCTCCTCCATTGCTATGGCTACACCTTC.

The J gene is TRBJ1-1, the V gene TRBV29-1; 8 bases line up with TRBD1. This CDR3 spans 14 amino acids. The V gene end was trimmed by 7 bases and the J gene end by 5 bases; junction bases not matched to a gene: 12. CDR1 and CDR2 (germline): SQVTM, ANQGSEA. CDR3 loop: CSALGQGALTEAFF. The CDR3 nucleotides are TGCAGCGCCCTCGGGCAGGGGGCGCTGACTGAAGCTTTCTTT.

This rearrangement joins TRBV5-6 to TRBJ2-7; TRBD1 agrees at 9 bases. There are 17 residues in the CDR3. CDR1 and CDR2 from the germline V gene are SGHDT and YYEEEE. Germline trimming cut 0 bases from V and 2 bases from J; bases unmatched to any gene: 9. CDR3 region: CASSLAPTGGRAYEQYF. The CDR3 DNA is TGTGCCAGCAGCTTGGCGCCTACAGGGGGCCGGGCCTACGAGCAGTACTTC.

V usage is TRBV25-1 and J usage is TRBJ1-2; 7 bases are shared with TRBD1. The V and J ends lost 0 bases and 10 bases, in that order; junction bases with no gene match: 5. The CDR3 contains 13 residues. Germline CDR1 reads MGHDK; CDR2 reads SYGVNS. CDR3 coding DNA: TGTGCCAGCAGTGAATATGTCGACAGGGCCTACACCTTC. Protein: CASSEYVDRAYTF.

The rearrangement uses TRBV9 and TRBJ2-5; tentatively, D is TRBD1 or TRBD2 (5 bases each). Trimming stripped 2 bases from V and 9 bases from J, with 17 bases between. In germline, CDR1 is SGDLS, CDR2 YYNGEE. The CDR3 runs to 14 residues. This chain's CDR3 is CASSVSGTGQAQYF. The CDR3 region has the DNA TGTGCCAGCAGCGTCTCCGGGACCGGGCAGGCCCAGTACTTC.